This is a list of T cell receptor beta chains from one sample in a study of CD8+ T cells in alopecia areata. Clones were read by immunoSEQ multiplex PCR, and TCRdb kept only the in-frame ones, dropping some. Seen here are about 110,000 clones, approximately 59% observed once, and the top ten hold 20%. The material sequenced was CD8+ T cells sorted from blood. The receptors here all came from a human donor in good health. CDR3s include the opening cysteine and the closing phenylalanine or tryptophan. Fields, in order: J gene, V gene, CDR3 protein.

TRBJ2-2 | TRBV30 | CAWSPGGYTGELFF
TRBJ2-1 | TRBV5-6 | CASSPADGRPRDNEQFF
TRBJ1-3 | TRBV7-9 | CASSSGNTIYF
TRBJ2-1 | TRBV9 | CASSPSGLDYNEQFF
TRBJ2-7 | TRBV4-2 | CASSQGGGLESYEQYF
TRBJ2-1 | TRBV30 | CAWRAGVAYNEQFF
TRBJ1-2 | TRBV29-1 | CSVDGSRERANYGYTF
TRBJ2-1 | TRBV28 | CASSFIAGVGEQFF
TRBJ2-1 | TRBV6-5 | CASSSRDAYNEQFF
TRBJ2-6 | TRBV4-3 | CASSPEPYLFRANVLTF
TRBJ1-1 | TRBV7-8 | CASSLTGGMNTEAFF